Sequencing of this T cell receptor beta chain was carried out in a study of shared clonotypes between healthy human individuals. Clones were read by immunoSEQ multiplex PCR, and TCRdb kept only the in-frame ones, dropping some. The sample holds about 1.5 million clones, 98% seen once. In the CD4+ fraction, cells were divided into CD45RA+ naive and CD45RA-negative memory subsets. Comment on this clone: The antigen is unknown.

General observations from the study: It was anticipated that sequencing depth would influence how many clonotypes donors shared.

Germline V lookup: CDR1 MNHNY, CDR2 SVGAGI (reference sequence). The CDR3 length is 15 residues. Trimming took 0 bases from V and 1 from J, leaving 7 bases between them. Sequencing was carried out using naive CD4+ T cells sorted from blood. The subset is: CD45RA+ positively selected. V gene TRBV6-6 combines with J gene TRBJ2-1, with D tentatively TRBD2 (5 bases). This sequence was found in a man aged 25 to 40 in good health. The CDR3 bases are TGTGCCAGCAGTTACTCGCGGGTGTCCTACAATGAGCAGTTCTTC. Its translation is CASSYSRVSYNEQFF.